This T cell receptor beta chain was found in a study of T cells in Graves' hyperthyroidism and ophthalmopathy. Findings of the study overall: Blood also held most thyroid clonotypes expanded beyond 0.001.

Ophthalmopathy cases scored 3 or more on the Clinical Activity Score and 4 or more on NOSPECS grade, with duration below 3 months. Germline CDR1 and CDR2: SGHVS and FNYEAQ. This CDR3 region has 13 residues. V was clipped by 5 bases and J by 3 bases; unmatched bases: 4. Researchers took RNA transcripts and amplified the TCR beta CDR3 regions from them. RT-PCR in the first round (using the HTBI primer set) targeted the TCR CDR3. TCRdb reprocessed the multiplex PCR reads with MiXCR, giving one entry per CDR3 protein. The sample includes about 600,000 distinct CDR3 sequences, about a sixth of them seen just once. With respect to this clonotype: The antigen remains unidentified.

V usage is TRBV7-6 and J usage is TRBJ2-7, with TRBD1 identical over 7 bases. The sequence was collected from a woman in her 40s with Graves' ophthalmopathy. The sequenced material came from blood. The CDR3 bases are TGTGCCAGCAGCAAAGACAGGGACTACGAGCAGTACTTC. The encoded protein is CASSKDRDYEQYF.